This T cell receptor (beta chain) was recovered during a study of OX40 agonist ivuxolimab in advanced cancers. Context from the whole study: Ivuxolimab was a fully human IgG2 agonistic monoclonal antibody targeting the costimulatory receptor OX40 (CD134). A male proportion of around 81% and a mean age of about 60 years, ranging from roughly 23 to 79, were recorded for the dose-escalation cohort. The point of sequencing TCRbeta in the periphery was to test whether ivuxolimab changed TCR sequence diversity and drove clonal T-cell expansion. Patients were allowed to have had prior anti-PD-1, anti-PD-L1 or anti-CTLA-4 therapy, and around two fifths of the dose-escalation patients had been treated with checkpoint inhibitors. Intravenous ivuxolimab was administered to patients every 2 weeks at six dose levels: 0.01, 0.1, 0.3, 1.5, 3 and 10 mg/kg. Among the approximately 54 dose-escalation patients, some 20 had hepatocellular carcinoma, approximately 15 melanoma, 9 renal cell carcinoma and 9 head and neck cancer. Partial responses occurred in three dose-escalation patients: two with cutaneous melanoma and one with hepatocellular carcinoma. The monotherapy dose-escalation portion (N of about 57 patients) of the phase I ivuxolimab trial is reported in the paper.

This clone came up a few times. Its antigen is still unknown. Within one base of it there is no much larger clone, and no base qualities were kept. Patients with autoimmune disease history or receiving systemic immunosuppression were excluded from the trial. Peripheral blood for TCR sequencing was drawn from every dose cohort at baseline, at cycle 4 day 1 and at cycle 7 day 1. Samples came from an open-label, multicenter, first-in-human phase I dose-escalation trial of ivuxolimab. The trial enrolled adults with locally advanced or metastatic head and neck squamous cell, hepatocellular, melanoma or renal cell carcinoma. Before TCR sequencing, CD4+ T cells and CD8+ T cells were sorted from peripheral blood as separate populations. General conclusions and limits of the study: Low levels of normalized T-cell clonal expansion were also seen in some patients who did not respond. After ivuxolimab, expanded clones were on average more numerous among CD8+ T cells than among CD4+ T cells. At doses of 0.1 to 3.0 mg/kg, clonal expansion of both CD4+ and CD8+ T cells in blood was seen between baseline and week 6. In the 0.1-3.0 mg/kg groups, partial responders had among the lowest normalized peripheral clonal expansion, particularly in CD8+ T cells. Which antigens the clonally expanded peripheral T cells were specific for was not determined.

V and J are trimmed by 7 bases and 0 bases, and the gene matches miss 16 bases of the junction. The germline V gene supplies CDR1 MGHDK and CDR2 SYGVNS. Including the terminal cysteine and valine, the CDR3 comprises 18 residues. The DNA shown is the 54-base CDR3, in frame from base 1. Genomic DNA was extracted from sorted cells for sequencing of the TCRbeta CDR3 region. The immunoSEQ Assay was used for sequencing of TCRbeta CDR3 regions. Not all clones reach the TCRdb copy of this immuneACCESS table, which keeps in-frame sequences only. Checked studies attribute under half of the gap to unresolved V genes and leave the rest unexplained. This sample holds some 60,000 clones; approximately 78% were observed only once. Of the sample, around 2% is held by the ten largest clones.

The chain is made from TRBV25-1 and TRBJ2-7; TRBD1 lines up with 9 middle nucleotides. This TCR was sampled from an adult with an advanced solid tumor such as melanoma, head and neck, liver or kidney cancer. The specimen was CD4+ or CD8+ T cells sorted from blood, collected in a trial of the OX40 agonist ivuxolimab. For the CDR3, the sequence is CASTHGVWDRESSYEQYV. The nucleotides are TGTGCCAGCACTCATGGGGTATGGGACAGGGAAAGCTCCTACGAGCAGTACGTC.